The sequence of this T cell receptor beta chain was determined in a study of OX40 agonist ivuxolimab in advanced cancers. Study context: Patient treatment consisted of intravenous ivuxolimab administration every 2 weeks at 0.01 to 10 mg/kg. Prior therapy, whether anti-PD-1, anti-PD-L1 or anti-CTLA-4, was allowed, and more than 35% had some.

Findings and limits, study-wide: On average, CD8+ T cells showed a greater number of expanded clones than CD4+.

Of note for this clone: Its antigen is still unknown.

Systemic immunosuppression or autoimmune disease history was grounds to exclude patients. Sequenced by immunoSEQ multiplex PCR; TCRdb stores in-frame clones only, minus some. The sample lists about 89,000 clones; nearly 90% were seen once. The CDR3 has 17 residues. Germline V gene lookup returns CDR1 ENHRY and CDR2 SYGVKD. V lost 4 bases, J lost 4 bases, and 20 bases lay in between. This clonotype was obtained from an adult with an advanced solid tumor such as melanoma, head and neck, liver or kidney cancer. The rearrangement links TRBV10-3 to TRBJ1-3; D may be TRBD1 (5 bases). Source: CD4+ or CD8+ T cells sorted from blood, taken in a trial of the OX40 agonist ivuxolimab. For the CDR3, the DNA is TGTGCCATCAGTGCCTATGGCCTACAGACAGTGGGAAACACCATATATTTT. It is translated as CAISAYGLQTVGNTIYF.